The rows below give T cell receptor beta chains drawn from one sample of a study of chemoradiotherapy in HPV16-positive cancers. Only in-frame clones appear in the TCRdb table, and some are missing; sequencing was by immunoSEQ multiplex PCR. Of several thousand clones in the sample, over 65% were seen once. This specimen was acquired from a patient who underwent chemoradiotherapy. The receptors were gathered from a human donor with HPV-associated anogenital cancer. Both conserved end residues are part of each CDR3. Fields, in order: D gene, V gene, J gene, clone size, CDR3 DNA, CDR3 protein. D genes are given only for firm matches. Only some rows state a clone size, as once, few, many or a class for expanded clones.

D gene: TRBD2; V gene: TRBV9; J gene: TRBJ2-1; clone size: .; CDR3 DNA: TGTGCCAGCAGCGTAGCACTAGCGGGATCTGAGCAGTTCTTC; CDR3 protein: CASSVALAGSEQFF
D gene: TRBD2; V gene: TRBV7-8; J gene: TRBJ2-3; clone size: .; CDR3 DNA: TGTGCCAGCAGCTCTCGGACTAGCGGGATATTAGATACGCAGTATTTT; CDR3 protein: CASSSRTSGILDTQYF
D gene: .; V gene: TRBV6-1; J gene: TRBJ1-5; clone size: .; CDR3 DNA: TGTGCCAGCACCCAAGCGTGGGATCAGCCCCAGCATTTT; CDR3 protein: CASTQAWDQPQHF
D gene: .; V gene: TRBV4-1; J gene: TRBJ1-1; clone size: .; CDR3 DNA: TGCGCCAGCAGCCAAGGGGGGGCTGAAGCTTTCTTT; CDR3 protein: CASSQGGAEAFF
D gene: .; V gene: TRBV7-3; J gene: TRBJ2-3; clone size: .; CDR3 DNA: TGTGCCAGCAGCTCATTAGGGCAGAGCACAGATACGCAGTATTTT; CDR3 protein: CASSSLGQSTDTQYF
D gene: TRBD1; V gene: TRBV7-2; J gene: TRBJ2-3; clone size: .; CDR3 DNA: TGTGCCAGCAGCTTAGGGGGACAGGGAGTTCCAGATACGCAGTATTTT; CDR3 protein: CASSLGGQGVPDTQYF
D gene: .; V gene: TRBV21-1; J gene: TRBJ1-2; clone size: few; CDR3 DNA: TGTGCCAGCAGCCCTCTCGATGGCTACACCTTC; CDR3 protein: CASSPLDGYTF
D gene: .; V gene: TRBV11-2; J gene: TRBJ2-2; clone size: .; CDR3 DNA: TGTGCCAGCAGCTTCGTCAGGGACGCCGGGGAGCTGTTTTTT; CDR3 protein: CASSFVRDAGELFF
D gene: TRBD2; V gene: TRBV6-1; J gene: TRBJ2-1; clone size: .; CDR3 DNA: TGTGCCAGCAGTGAAGGGACTAGCGGGAGCAATGAGCAGTTCTTC; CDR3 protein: CASSEGTSGSNEQFF
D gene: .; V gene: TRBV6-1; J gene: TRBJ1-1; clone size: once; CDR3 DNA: TGTGCCAGCAGTGTTAGGGGTTTCGACACTGAAGCTTTCTTT; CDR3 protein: CASSVRGFDTEAFF
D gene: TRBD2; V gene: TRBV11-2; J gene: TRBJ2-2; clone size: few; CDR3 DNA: TGTGCCAGCAGCTTAGTAGCGGGAGGGCCCCGGGAGCTGTTTTTT; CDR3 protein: CASSLVAGGPRELFF
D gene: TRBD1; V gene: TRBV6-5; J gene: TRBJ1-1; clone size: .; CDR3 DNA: TGTGCCAGCAGTCCAGACAGGGTAATTAACACTGAAGCTTTCTTT; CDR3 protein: CASSPDRVINTEAFF
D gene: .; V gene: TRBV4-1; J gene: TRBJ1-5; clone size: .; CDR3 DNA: TGCGCCAGCAGCCAGGGGGCAGTCAATCAGCCCCAGCATTTT; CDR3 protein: CASSQGAVNQPQHF
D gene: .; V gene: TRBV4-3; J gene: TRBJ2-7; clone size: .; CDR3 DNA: TGCGCCAGCAGCCAAGATCGTGTCATCTCCTACGAGCAGTACTTC; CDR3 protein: CASSQDRVISYEQYF
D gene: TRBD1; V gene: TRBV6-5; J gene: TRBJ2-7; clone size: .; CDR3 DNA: TGTGCCAGCAGACAAACCGGGACAGTTTACGAGCAGTACTTC; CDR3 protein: CASRQTGTVYEQYF
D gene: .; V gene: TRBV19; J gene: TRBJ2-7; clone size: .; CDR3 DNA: TGTGCCACTGGGGGGCTCTACGAGCAGTACTTC; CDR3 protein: CATGGLYEQYF
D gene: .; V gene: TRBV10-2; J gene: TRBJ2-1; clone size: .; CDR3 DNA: TGCGCCAGCAGTGAACCCATAGATCCAGGGGCCGATGAGCAGTTCTTC; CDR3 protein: CASSEPIDPGADEQFF
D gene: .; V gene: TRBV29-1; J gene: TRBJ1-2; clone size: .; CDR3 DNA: TGCAGCGTGACCAGGCGAGCAGGGGACGGCTACACCTTC; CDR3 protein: CSVTRRAGDGYTF
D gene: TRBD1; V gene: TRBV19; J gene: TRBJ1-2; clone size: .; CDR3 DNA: TGTGCCAGTACCCGAGGACAGGGGGCAGATGGCTACACCTTC; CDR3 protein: CASTRGQGADGYTF
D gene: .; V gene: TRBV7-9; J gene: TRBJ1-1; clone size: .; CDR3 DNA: TGTGCCAGCAGCTTAAGGAACAGGGCGGAGGGGGCTTTCTTT; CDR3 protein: CASSLRNRAEGAFF
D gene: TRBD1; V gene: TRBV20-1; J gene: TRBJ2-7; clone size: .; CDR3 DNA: TGCAGTGCTGGGGACAGGGGGCTGTACTTC; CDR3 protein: CSAGDRGLYF